These 10 T cell receptor beta chains share one sample of origin, sequenced in a study of shared clonotypes between healthy human individuals (dated by TCRdb to the early 2020s). CD8 naive samples were obtained by positive selection for CCR7 among CD45RO-negative cells, yielding a CD45RA+CCR7+ population from which TemRA cells were excluded. The library was built by means of the immunoSEQ multiplex PCR assay. The immuneACCESS repertoire file appears here via TCRdb, limited to in-frame rearrangements. These files lack a portion of the clones; in checked studies, under half of the deficit traces to unresolved V genes, and the cause of the others is not known. This sample gives 600,000 or so clones in total; about 95% of them show up just once. In total, the top ten clones hold over 0.095% of the sample. Sequencing was done on a sample of naive CD8+ T cells sorted from blood. The sample's cell subset or site label, decoded: CD45RA+CCR7+. The receptors here all came from a young woman in good health.

V is TRBV28 and J is TRBJ2-1, with D possibly matching TRBD2 (6 bases). Trimming cost V 3 bases and J 0 bases, with 9 bases left between them. CDR3 size: 15 residues. Germline V CDR1 and CDR2: MDHEN, SYDVKM. The CDR3 coding sequence is TGTGCCAGCAGTTTTACTAGCAGCTCCTACAATGAGCAGTTCTTC. The encoded protein is CASSFTSSSYNEQFF.

The chain joins TRBV13 to TRBJ1-2; no reliable D call. Germline lookup yields CDR1 PRHDT and CDR2 FYEKMQ (reference sequence). The length of the CDR3 is 16 residues. The germline V and J ends were trimmed by 1 base and 1 base, with 13 bases remaining between them. DNA of the CDR3: TGTGCCAGCAGCTTAGATGGGGTTGGGAATAACTATGGCTACACCTTC. The encoded protein is CASSLDGVGNNYGYTF. The entire variable domain, with the rest obtained from reference TRBV13 and TRBJ1-2, is as follows: AAGVIQSPRHLIKEKRETATLKCYPIPRHDTVYWYQQGPGQDPQFLISFYEKMQSDKGSIPDRFSAQQFSDYHSELNMSSLELGDSALYFCASSLDGVGNNYGYTFGSGTRLTVV.

V and J are TRBV27 and TRBJ1-1, with a weak D call TRBD1 (5 bases). The germline V gene has CDR1 MNHEY and CDR2 SMNVEV (reference sequence). The CDR3 is 17 residues long. V shed 0 bases and J shed 0 bases, with 14 bases lying between them. CDR3 sequence (DNA): TGTGCCAGCAGTTTATCCCCCGGGACCTACATGAACACTGAAGCTTTCTTT. Translating it yields CASSLSPGTYMNTEAFF.

The chain recombines TRBV5-6 with TRBJ1-2, with D perhaps matching TRBD1 (6 bases). CDR3 length equals 17 residues. CDR1 and CDR2 from the germline V gene are SGHDT and YYEEEE. Trimming pared 2 bases from V and 0 bases from J, leaving 17 bases between. This CDR3 is CASSLDGQGQSNYGYTF. The CDR3 DNA follows: TGTGCCAGCAGCTTAGACGGGCAGGGACAATCTAACTATGGCTACACCTTC.

The chain combines TRBV7-7 with TRBJ2-2, with D perhaps TRBD2 (5 bases). This CDR3 contains 14 residues. V gave up 5 bases and J gave up 7 bases, with 14 bases separating them. Germline V gene data show CDR1 as SSHAT and CDR2 as FNYEAQ (reference sequence). The CDR3 sequence: CASSPGLLGGELFF. DNA of the CDR3: TGTGCCAGCAGCCCAGGACTCCTCGGCGGGGAGCTGTTTTTT.

The V and J genes are TRBV6-5 and TRBJ1-2; D perhaps matches TRBD1 (5 bases). From germline, CDR1 is MNHEY and CDR2 SVGAGI. Trimming removed 0 bases from V and 2 bases from J, with 7 bases in between. CDR3 size: 14 residues. The CDR3 DNA is TGTGCCAGCAGTTACTCGGGGACCAACTATGGCTACACCTTC. The encoded protein is CASSYSGTNYGYTF.

This sequence joins TRBV2 and TRBJ1-5; D gene ambiguous. Trimming pared 4 bases from V and 2 bases from J, leaving 15 bases between. CDR3 length equals 16 residues. Germline-derived CDR1 and CDR2 are SNHLY and FYNNEI. CDR3 nucleotide sequence: TGTGCCAGCAGTGTGAGCCATGGGGATGGCAATCAGCCCCAGCATTTT. Its translation: CASSVSHGDGNQPQHF.

V usage is TRBV28 and J usage is TRBJ2-7, with 7 bases lining up with TRBD2. J lost 4 bases, V lost 4 bases, and 10 bases had no gene match. This CDR3 spans 15 amino acids. From germline, CDR1 is MDHEN and CDR2 SYDVKM. CDR3 in amino acids: CASSYSRELQYEQYF. Here the CDR3 DNA reads TGTGCCAGCAGTTACTCGCGGGAGCTTCAATACGAGCAGTACTTC.

This chain joins TRBV27 and TRBJ2-5; TRBD2 matches 7 bases. Germline CDR1 reads MNHEY; CDR2 reads SMNVEV (reference sequence). The ends lost 6 bases at V and 0 bases at J; junction bases unmatched: 16. This CDR3 has 18 amino acids. CDR3 in DNA: TGTGCCAGCAGCACGTGGGACTCCCTCGGGGGGAACCAAGAGACCCAGTACTTC. The encoded protein is CASSTWDSLGGNQETQYF.

V usage is TRBV6-5 and J usage is TRBJ2-3; maybe TRBD1 (5 bases). The V and J ends lost 6 bases and 0 bases respectively, with 10 bases between them. The CDR3 runs 14 residues. Germline V gives CDR1 MNHEY, CDR2 SVGAGI. DNA of the CDR3: TGTGCCAGCAGGCCCGACAGAAGCACAGATACGCAGTATTTT. Its translation: CASRPDRSTDTQYF.